Listed below are T cell receptor beta chains from one sample, sequenced in a study of cytomegalovirus exposure and HLA in healthy donors. Clones were sequenced by immunoSEQ multiplex PCR, and TCRdb holds only the in-frame ones, with some missing. The sample contains some 130,000 clones, 70% to 85% of which appear only once. Sequencing was carried out using PBMCs. All receptors come from a female donor in good health and CMV-seronegative. The CDR3 runs from the conserved cysteine through the conserved F or W. Each record gives: clone size, V gene, D gene, J gene, CDR3 protein. D genes are given only for firm matches. The size field is filled for only some rows; it gives once, few, many or a size class.

.	TRBV6-6	.	TRBJ1-2	CASSYSQDTYGYTF
few	TRBV6-1	TRBD1	TRBJ2-6	CASSEPDRGLGANVLTF
once	TRBV18	TRBD1	TRBJ1-2	CASSLTRGPGGYTF
.	TRBV21-1	.	TRBJ2-2	CASLRGAGGTGELFF
few	TRBV5-6	.	TRBJ2-4	CASSFRQDLAKNIQYF
once	TRBV6-5	TRBD1	TRBJ2-3	CASSYSGGNTQYF
.	TRBV11-2	.	TRBJ2-3	CASRAVGDTQYF
.	TRBV7-9	.	TRBJ2-1	CASSLRFDEQFF
.	TRBV7-9	TRBD2	TRBJ2-3	CASSAGLAGVGDTQYF
.	TRBV7-5	.	TRBJ2-7	CVRSPKPGQGSPYEQYF
once	TRBV2	.	TRBJ2-7	CASKKGAVSYEQYF
once	TRBV6-1	TRBD1	TRBJ2-7	CASSADRTGEQYF
.	TRBV5-3	.	TRBJ1-6	CARSFSTGSSYNSPLHF
.	TRBV10-1	.	TRBJ2-7	CASSEGATGTPGCTEQYF
.	TRBV28	.	TRBJ1-1	CASSSQQGEAFF
.	TRBV6-5	TRBD2	TRBJ2-1	CASSLAGPAYNEQFF
.	TRBV15	.	TRBJ2-6	CATSRSQASGANVLTF